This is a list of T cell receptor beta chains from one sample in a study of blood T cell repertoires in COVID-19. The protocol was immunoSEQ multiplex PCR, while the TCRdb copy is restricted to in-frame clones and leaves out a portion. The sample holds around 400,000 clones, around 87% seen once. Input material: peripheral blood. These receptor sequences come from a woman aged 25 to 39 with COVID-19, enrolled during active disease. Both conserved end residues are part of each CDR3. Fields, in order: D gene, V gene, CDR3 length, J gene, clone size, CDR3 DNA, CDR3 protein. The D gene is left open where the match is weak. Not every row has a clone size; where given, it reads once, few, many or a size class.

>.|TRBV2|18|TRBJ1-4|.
TGTGCCAGCAGTGTGAACAGGGCGAAAACTGCAACTAATGAAAAACTGTTTTTT
CASSVNRAKTATNEKLFF
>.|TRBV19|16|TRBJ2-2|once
TGTGCCAGTAGTACACAGGGTGCCCCAAACACCGGGGAGCTGTTTTTT
CASSTQGAPNTGELFF
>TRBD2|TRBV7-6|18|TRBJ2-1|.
TGTGCCAGCAGCCCCAATGCCGGGACTAGCGGTATGGGGAATGAGCAGTTCTTC
CASSPNAGTSGMGNEQFF
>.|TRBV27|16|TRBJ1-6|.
TGTGCCAGCAGTCTCACCTCGACAGGAAATAATTCACCCCTCCACTTT
CASSLTSTGNNSPLHF
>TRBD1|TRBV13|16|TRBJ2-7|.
TGTGCCAGCAGCTTGTGGGCCGGGACAGGGGTCCTCGAGCAGTACTTC
CASSLWAGTGVLEQYF
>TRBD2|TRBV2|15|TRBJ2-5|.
TGTGCCAGCAGTGAGACTAGCGGGAGAGGAGAGACCCAGTACTTC
CASSETSGRGETQYF
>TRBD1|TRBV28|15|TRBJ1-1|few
TGTGCCAGCAGCCCTTGGGACAGGATGAACACTGAAGCTTTCTTT
CASSPWDRMNTEAFF
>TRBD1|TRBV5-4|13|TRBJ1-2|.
TGTGCCAGCAGCTTGGCCGGGACAGGTGGCTACACCTTC
CASSLAGTGGYTF
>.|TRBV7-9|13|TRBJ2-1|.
TGTGCCAGCAGCTCGAGATCCCACAATGAGCAGTTCTTC
CASSSRSHNEQFF
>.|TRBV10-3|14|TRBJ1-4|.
TGTGCCATCAGTGAGCGGGGGATTAATGAAAAACTGTTTTTT
CAISERGINEKLFF
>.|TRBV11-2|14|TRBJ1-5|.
TGTGCCAGCAGCCTGGTTCGGAGGGGACAGCCCCAGCATTTT
CASSLVRRGQPQHF
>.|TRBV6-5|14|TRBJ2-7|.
TGTGCCAGCACTACCGGACACCGAACCTACGAGCAGTACTTC
CASTTGHRTYEQYF
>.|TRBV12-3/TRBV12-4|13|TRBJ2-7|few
TGTGCCAGCAGGCGTTCCGGGACCTACGAGCAGTACTTC
CASRRSGTYEQYF
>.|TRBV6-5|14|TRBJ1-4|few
TGTGCCAGCAGTCCCCGGACAGTCCGGGAAAAACTGTTTTTT
CASSPRTVREKLFF
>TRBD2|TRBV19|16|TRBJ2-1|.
TGTGCCAGTAGTCCCCGGGGTAGCGGGATTGACAATGAGCAGTTCTTC
CASSPRGSGIDNEQFF
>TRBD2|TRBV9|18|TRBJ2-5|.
TGTGCCAGCAGCGTAGGTCCAGGGACTAGCGGGACCCAAGAGACCCAGTACTTC
CASSVGPGTSGTQETQYF
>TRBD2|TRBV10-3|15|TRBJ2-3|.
TGTGCCATCAGTGAGTCACGGGGGGTCGGCGATACGCAGTATTTT
CAISESRGVGDTQYF
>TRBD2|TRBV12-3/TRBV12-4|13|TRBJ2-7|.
TGTGCCAGCAGCCCCGGACTAGCGGACGAGCAGTACTTC
CASSPGLADEQYF
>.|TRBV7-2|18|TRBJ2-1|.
TGTGCCAGCAGCTTAACGGCGGGGCGGACCACACTCTACAATGAGCAGTTCTTC
CASSLTAGRTTLYNEQFF
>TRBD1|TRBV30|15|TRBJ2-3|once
TGTGCCTGGAGTGTACGGACAGGGGGCAGAGATACGCAGTATTTT
CAWSVRTGGRDTQYF
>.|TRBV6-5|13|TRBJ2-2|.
TGTGCCAGCAGTCCTCTGGGCGCCGGGGAGCTGTTTTTT
CASSPLGAGELFF
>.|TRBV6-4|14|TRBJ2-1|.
TGTGCCAGCAGTGTGGCTAGCGACTACAATGAGCAGTTCTTC
CASSVASDYNEQFF
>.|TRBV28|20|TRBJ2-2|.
TGTGCCAGCACCTCCGTCGGGACAGGGAAGGCGGGAGGCGGCACCGGGGAGCTGTTTTTT
CASTSVGTGKAGGGTGELFF
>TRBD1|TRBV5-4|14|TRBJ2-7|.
TGTGCCAGCAGCCCGGACAGGCGGAGCTACGAGCAGTACTTC
CASSPDRRSYEQYF
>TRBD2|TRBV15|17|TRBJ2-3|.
TGTGCCACCAGCAGAGGATCCCTAGCGGGGCCTCTAGGTACGCAGTATTTT
CATSRGSLAGPLGTQYF
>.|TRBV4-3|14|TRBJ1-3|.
TGCGCCAGCAGCCAAGAGAGCTCTGGAAACACCATATATTTT
CASSQESSGNTIYF
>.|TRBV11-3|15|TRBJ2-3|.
TGTGCCAGCAGCTTAGGGGACACTGACACAGATACGCAGTATTTT
CASSLGDTDTDTQYF
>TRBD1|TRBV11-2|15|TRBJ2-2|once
TGTGCCAGCAGCTCCTCCCGGACAGGGTTCGGGGAGCTGTTTTTT
CASSSSRTGFGELFF
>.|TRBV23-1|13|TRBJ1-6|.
TGCGCCAGCAGTCAATCTAGTGAAACGCCCCTCCACTTT
CASSQSSETPLHF
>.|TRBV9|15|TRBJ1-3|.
TGTGCCAGCAGCCCACGGACAGTACCTGGAAACACCATATATTTT
CASSPRTVPGNTIYF
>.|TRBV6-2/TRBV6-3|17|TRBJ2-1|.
TGTGCCAGCAGTTACTCGATACAGGACAATCTCTACAATGAGCAGTTCTTC
CASSYSIQDNLYNEQFF
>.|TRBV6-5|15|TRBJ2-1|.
TGTGCCAGCAGTTACGGCTATCGGGGATTTAATGAGCAGTTCTTC
CASSYGYRGFNEQFF
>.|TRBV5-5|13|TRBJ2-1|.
TGTGCCAGCAGCTCGGACTATTTAGGTGAGCAGTTCTTC
CASSSDYLGEQFF
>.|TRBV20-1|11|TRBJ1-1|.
TGCAGTGCTAGAACACCGACTGAAGCTTTCTTT
CSARTPTEAFF
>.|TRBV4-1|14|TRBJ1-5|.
TGCGCCAGCAGCCCCGTCGGGGGGTTTCAGCCCCAGCATTTT
CASSPVGGFQPQHF
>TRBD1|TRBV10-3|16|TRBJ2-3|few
TGTGCCATCAGTGAGACCCACAGGGGGCTAGCAGATACGCAGTATTTT
CAISETHRGLADTQYF
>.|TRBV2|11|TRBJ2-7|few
TGTGCCAGCAGTGAATGGCCTCAGCAGTACTTC
CASSEWPQQYF
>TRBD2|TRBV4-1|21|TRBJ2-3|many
TGCGCCAGCAGCCAAGATCCCCCCGGCCTAGCGGGAGATTTACCTTCAGATACGCAGTATTTT
CASSQDPPGLAGDLPSDTQYF
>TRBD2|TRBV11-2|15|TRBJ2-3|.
TGTGCCAGCAGCCCTAGCGGGAGGGCCGGCGATACGCAGTATTTT
CASSPSGRAGDTQYF
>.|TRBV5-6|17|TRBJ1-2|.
TGTGCCAGCAGCTTGGGGCTCGGCTTGGGGGGAGACTATGGCTACACCTTC
CASSLGLGLGGDYGYTF
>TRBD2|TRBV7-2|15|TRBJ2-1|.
TGTGCCAGCAGTCCTGGACTAGCGGGAGGGAGTGAGCAGTTCTTC
CASSPGLAGGSEQFF
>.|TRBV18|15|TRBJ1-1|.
TGTGCCAGCTCACCAGGGGCTGACCCTGGGACTGAAGCTTTCTTT
CASSPGADPGTEAFF
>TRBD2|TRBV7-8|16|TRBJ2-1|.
TGTGCCAGCAGCTTAGAGGGACTAGCGCTCTACAATGAGCAGTTCTTC
CASSLEGLALYNEQFF
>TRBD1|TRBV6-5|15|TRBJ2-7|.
TGTGCCAGCACCAGAGCGGGACAGGGATCCTACGAGCAGTACTTC
CASTRAGQGSYEQYF
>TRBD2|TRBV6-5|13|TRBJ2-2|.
TGTGCCACCTCAGAGCGGGGGACCGGGGAGCTGTTTTTT
CATSERGTGELFF
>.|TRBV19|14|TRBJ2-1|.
TGTGCCACCGAAAGCGGGCCCTCCTACAATGAGCAGTTCTTC
CATESGPSYNEQFF
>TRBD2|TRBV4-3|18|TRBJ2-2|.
TGCGCCAGCAGCCAATTTGGACTAGCGGGACCTAACACCGGGGAGCTGTTTTTT
CASSQFGLAGPNTGELFF
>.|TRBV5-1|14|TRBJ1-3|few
TGCGCCAGCAGCTTGGCCGGCAGGGGAAACACCATATATTTT
CASSLAGRGNTIYF
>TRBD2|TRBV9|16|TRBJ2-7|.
TGTGCCAGCAGCGTAGGATCGTCGGGAGGGTCTTACGAGCAGTACTTC
CASSVGSSGGSYEQYF
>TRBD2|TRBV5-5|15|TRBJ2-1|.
TGTGCCAGCAGCCCCGGGACTAGCTTAGGCAATGAGCAGTTCTTC
CASSPGTSLGNEQFF